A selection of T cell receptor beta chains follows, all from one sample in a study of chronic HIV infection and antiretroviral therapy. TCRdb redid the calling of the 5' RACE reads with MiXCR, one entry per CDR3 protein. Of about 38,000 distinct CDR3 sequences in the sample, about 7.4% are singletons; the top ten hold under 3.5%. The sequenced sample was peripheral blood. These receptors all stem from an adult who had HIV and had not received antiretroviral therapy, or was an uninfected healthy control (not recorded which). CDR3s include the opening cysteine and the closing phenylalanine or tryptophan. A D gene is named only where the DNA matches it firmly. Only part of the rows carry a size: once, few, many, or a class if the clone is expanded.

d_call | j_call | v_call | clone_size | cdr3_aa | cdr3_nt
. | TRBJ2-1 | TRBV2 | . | CASGGVEQFF | TGTGCCAGCGGGGGCGTTGAGCAGTTCTTC
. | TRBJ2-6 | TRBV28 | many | CASSLPTVSGANVLTF | TGTGCCAGCAGTTTACCGACAGTCTCTGGGGCCAACGTCCTGACTTTC
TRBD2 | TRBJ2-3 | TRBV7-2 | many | CASSGKMAGDGDTQYF | TGTGCCAGCAGCGGAAAGATGGCGGGGGATGGAGATACGCAGTATTTT
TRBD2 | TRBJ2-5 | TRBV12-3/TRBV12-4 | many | CASSLVSGKETQYF | TGTGCCAGCAGTTTAGTAAGCGGGAAAGAGACCCAGTACTTC
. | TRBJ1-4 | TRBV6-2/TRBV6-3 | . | CASSYDGTADEKLFF | TGTGCCAGCAGTTACGACGGGACGGCGGATGAAAAACTGTTTTTT
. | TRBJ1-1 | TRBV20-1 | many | CSANEDTMNTEAFF | TGCAGTGCTAACGAAGACACCATGAACACTGAAGCTTTCTTT
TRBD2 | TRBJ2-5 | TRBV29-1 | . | CSVTSSGTETQYF | TGCAGCGTGACGTCTAGCGGGACAGAGACCCAGTACTTC
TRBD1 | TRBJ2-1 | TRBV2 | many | CASSGRTGPYNEQFF | TGTGCCAGCAGTGGCCGGACAGGTCCCTACAATGAGCAGTTCTTC
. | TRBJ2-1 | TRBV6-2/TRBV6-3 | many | CASSLRLPREQFF | TGTGCCAGCAGTCTCCGACTCCCTCGTGAGCAGTTCTTC
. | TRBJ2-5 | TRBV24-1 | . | CATSDVGAGETQYF | TGTGCCACCAGTGATGTGGGCGCTGGGGAGACCCAGTACTTC
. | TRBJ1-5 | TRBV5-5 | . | CASSLDTGTGQPQHF | TGTGCCAGCAGCTTGGATACAGGGACTGGTCAGCCCCAGCATTTT
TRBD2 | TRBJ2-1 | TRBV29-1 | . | CSTGLAGIYNEQFF | TGCAGCACCGGACTAGCGGGGATTTACAATGAGCAGTTCTTC
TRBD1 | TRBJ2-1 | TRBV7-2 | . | CASSSGQVKGNEQFF | TGTGCCAGCAGCTCCGGACAGGTCAAGGGGAATGAGCAGTTCTTC
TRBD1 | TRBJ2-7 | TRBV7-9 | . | CASSSGDRGLGEQYF | TGTGCCAGCAGCTCGGGGGACAGGGGGTTGGGCGAGCAGTACTTC
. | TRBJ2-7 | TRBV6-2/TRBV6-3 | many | CASSYFLSYEQYF | TGTGCCAGCAGTTACTTCCTCTCCTACGAGCAGTACTTC
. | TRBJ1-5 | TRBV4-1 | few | CASSQEYTQPQHF | TGCGCCAGCAGCCAAGAGTATACTCAGCCCCAGCATTTT